Each of the 19 T cell receptor beta chains below was sequenced from the same sample in a study of CD8 T cells in ankylosing spondylitis. TCRdb independently ran MiXCR on the 5' RACE reads; one entry per CDR3 protein. This sample has roughly 250,000 distinct CDR3 sequences, with over 9.5% found just once. Material: blood, either unsorted or a sorted T cell fraction (not recorded which). Receptors originate from a male donor with ankylosing spondylitis or in good health (not recorded which).

This clonotype was detected many times. V and J are TRBV10-3 and TRBJ1-4; D is possibly TRBD1 (6 bases). The germline V gene has CDR1 ENHRY and CDR2 SYGVKD. Trimming removed 0 bases at V and 8 bases at J, with 22 bases between. The CDR3 has 18 residues. The CDR3 DNA is TGTGCCATCAGTGAGTCGATGGGCAGAGGGGGGATCGGCGAAAAACTGTTTTTT. Translated: CAISESMGRGGIGEKLFF.

This clonotype was found many times. CDR3 residues: CASSPPGTGPEKLFF. The CDR3 nucleotides read TGTGCCAGCTCACCACCTGGGACAGGACCTGAAAAACTGTTTTTT. V gene TRBV18 combines with J gene TRBJ1-4; 8 bases line up with TRBD1. The V gene's germline CDR1 is KGHSH and CDR2 LQKENI. The CDR3 is 15 residues long. V shed 0 bases, J shed 7 bases, and the junction held 4 bases outside the gene matches.

In its sample, this clonotype was seen many times. The chain has TRBV15 and TRBJ2-3; D call uncertain. The CDR3 loop spans 14 amino acids. Between the trimmed V and J ends, which lost 2 bases and 3 bases, there was a span of 9 bases. Germline V gives CDR1 LNHNV, CDR2 YYDKDF (reference sequence). Here the CDR3 DNA reads TGTGCCACCAGCAGACCTTCGAGAACAGATACGCAGTATTTT. Translated: CATSRPSRTDTQYF.

The table lists this clonotype with a count of one. This is likely a read error, given that the CDR3 carries no conserved phenylalanine or tryptophan at its end. The limits of the CDR3 on the DNA are not certain, so only TCRdb's listed CDR3 is given. This chain uses TRBV21-1 with TRBJ1-5; the table's D call, TRBD1, has no DNA check behind it. TRBV21-1 is flagged as a pseudogene. The CDR3 is 15 amino acids long, termini counted. The chain's CDR3 is CASTAPTGDNQPQHY.

This clonotype was counted ten times or more. The rearrangement joins TRBV5-1 to TRBJ2-2, with TRBD1 matching over 11 bases. Germline CDR1 SGHRS, CDR2 YFSETQ. CDR3 length: 15 amino acids. Trimming cost V 5 bases and J 4 bases; bases outside gene matches: 4. The CDR3, as DNA: TGCGCCAGCAGGTCCGGGACAGGGGGCACCGGGGAGCTGTTTTTT. Its protein is CASRSGTGGTGELFF.

V usage is TRBV10-3 and J usage is TRBJ2-3; TRBD2 matches at 12 bases. The trim removed 6 bases at V and 3 bases at J, leaving 10 bases unmatched. The germline V gene encodes CDR1 ENHRY and CDR2 SYGVKD. The CDR3 is made up of 17 amino acids. The CDR3 reads CAIRATSGGRETDTQYF. CDR3 DNA sequence: TGTGCCATCAGAGCGACTAGCGGGGGAAGGGAGACAGATACGCAGTATTTT.

This chain joins TRBV7-9 and TRBJ2-1; D gene unclear. The CDR3 covers 12 residues. The germline gives CDR1 SEHNR, CDR2 FQNEAQ (reference sequence). Trimming shortened V by 2 bases and J by 10 bases, and 9 bases separated the two germline ends. The CDR3 DNA follows: TGTGCCAGCAGCTTAATCCCAGCGGAGCAGTTCTTC. Translating it yields CASSLIPAEQFF.

There are many counts of this clonotype. V is TRBV6-1 and J is TRBJ2-2, with D perhaps matching TRBD1 or TRBD2 (5 bases each). Germline values: CDR1 MNHNS, CDR2 SASEGT. Trimming took 8 bases from V and 3 from J, leaving 16 bases between them. The CDR3 covers 15 residues. The CDR3 nucleotides read TGTGCCAGCGCAATGACGGGACCCCACACCGGGGAGCTGTTTTTT. Amino acid sequence: CASAMTGPHTGELFF.

The V and J genes are TRBV18 and TRBJ2-7; 7 positions match TRBD2. This CDR3 spans 14 amino acids. Germline CDR1 is KGHSH and CDR2 is LQKENI. Trimming cost V 6 bases and J 2 bases; bases outside gene matches: 7. CDR3 DNA: TGTGCCAGCTCGTCGCTGGGGGGGGCCTACGAGCAGTACTTC. Protein product: CASSSLGGAYEQYF.

This clonotype was picked up a small number of times. The chain couples TRBV6-5 to TRBJ1-2, with D perhaps TRBD1 (6 bases). CDR1 is MNHEY, CDR2 SVGAGI, per germline. Trimming took 2 bases from V and 10 from J, leaving 14 bases between them. The length of the CDR3 is 13 residues. The CDR3 sequence: CASSYDRRIPYTF. The CDR3 nucleotides are TGTGCCAGCAGTTACGACAGGCGGATTCCCTACACCTTC.

This clonotype was observed many times. The genes are TRBV12-3 or TRBV12-4 and TRBJ2-3; 9 bases map to TRBD2. The junction had 7 bases not matched to a gene; V was cut back by 5 bases and J by 1 base. This CDR3 region has 16 residues. CDR3 protein: CASSEARTSGTDTQYF. For the CDR3, the DNA is TGTGCCAGCAGTGAAGCTCGGACTAGCGGCACAGATACGCAGTATTTT.

In this sample, this clonotype turned up many times. This chain connects TRBV19 to TRBJ1-2; TRBD1 agrees at 8 bases. The CDR3 sequence is 13 residues long. In germline, CDR1 is LNHDA, CDR2 SQIVND (reference sequence). Trimming cost V 5 bases and J 7 bases; bases outside gene matches: 6. CDR3 amino acids: CASSVRGQVGYTF. The CDR3 region has the DNA TGTGCCAGTAGTGTCAGGGGGCAGGTTGGCTACACCTTC.

The table lists this clonotype with many counts. CDR3 nucleotide sequence: TGCGCCAGCAGCCAAGAAATGCGTGACGAGCAGTACTTC. It is translated as CASSQEMRDEQYF. The V gene is TRBV4-1, the J gene TRBJ2-7; D call uncertain. Germline V CDR1 and CDR2: MGHRA, YSYEKL. The CDR3 totals 13 residues. The germline V and J ends were trimmed by 0 bases and 5 bases, with 8 bases remaining between them.

This clonotype was seen a handful of times. The chain carries TRBV3-1 and TRBJ2-1; D is unclear. Trimming took 0 bases from V and 5 from J, leaving 8 bases between them. This CDR3 has 14 amino acids. From germline, CDR1 is LGHDT and CDR2 YNNKEL (reference sequence). The CDR3 spells CASSQEIRDNEQFF. CDR3 bases: TGTGCCAGCAGCCAAGAGATTAGAGACAATGAGCAGTTCTTC.

This clonotype was seen once. The chain uses TRBV4-2 and TRBJ1-1; D possibly corresponds to TRBD1 (6 bases). Germline V gene data show CDR1 as LGHNA and CDR2 as YNFKEQ. V lost 3 bases and J 4 bases, leaving 9 bases between the germline ends. This CDR3 contains 13 residues. The CDR3 here is CASSHPRGTEAFF. CDR3 bases: TGTGCCAGCAGCCACCCCAGGGGCACTGAAGCTTTCTTT.

This clonotype was seen at least ten times. The V gene is TRBV10-3, the J gene TRBJ2-1; D unresolved. The V end was cut by 0 bases, the J end by 4 bases, with 4 bases between. This CDR3 contains 13 residues. The germline gives CDR1 ENHRY, CDR2 SYGVKD. The CDR3 DNA follows: TGTGCCATCAGTGAGTCGGGTTACAATGAGCAGTTCTTC. Protein product: CAISESGYNEQFF.

This clonotype has a count of ten or more. This CDR3 is CSVGRPPYEQYF. DNA of the CDR3: TGCAGCGTTGGCAGGCCGCCCTACGAGCAGTACTTC. The rearrangement links TRBV29-1 to TRBJ2-7; D uncertain. V lost 4 bases to trimming and J lost 2 bases, with 9 bases between them. The CDR3 is made up of 12 amino acids. Looked up from germline, CDR1 is SQVTM and CDR2 is ANQGSEA.

CDR3 coding DNA: TGCAGTGCTAGAGATTCTAGTCGGGGGGCCGGGGAGCTGTTTTTT. Protein product: CSARDSSRGAGELFF. V and J are TRBV20-1 and TRBJ2-2, with 7 bases fitting TRBD2. CDR1 and CDR2 (germline): DFQATT, SNEGSKA (reference sequence). There are 15 residues in the CDR3. The junction had 7 bases not matched to a gene; V was cut back by 0 bases and J by 6 bases.

This clonotype was observed many times. The CDR3 is CASSFGRDSYNSPLHF. The CDR3 DNA reads TGCGCCAGCAGTTTTGGCCGGGACAGCTATAATTCACCCCTCCACTTT. V gene TRBV5-1 combines with J gene TRBJ1-6, with 7 nucleotides matching TRBD1. CDR3 length: 16 residues. Unmatched junction bases numbered 8, after V lost 5 bases and J lost 3 bases. Germline V gene lookup returns CDR1 SGHRS and CDR2 YFSETQ.